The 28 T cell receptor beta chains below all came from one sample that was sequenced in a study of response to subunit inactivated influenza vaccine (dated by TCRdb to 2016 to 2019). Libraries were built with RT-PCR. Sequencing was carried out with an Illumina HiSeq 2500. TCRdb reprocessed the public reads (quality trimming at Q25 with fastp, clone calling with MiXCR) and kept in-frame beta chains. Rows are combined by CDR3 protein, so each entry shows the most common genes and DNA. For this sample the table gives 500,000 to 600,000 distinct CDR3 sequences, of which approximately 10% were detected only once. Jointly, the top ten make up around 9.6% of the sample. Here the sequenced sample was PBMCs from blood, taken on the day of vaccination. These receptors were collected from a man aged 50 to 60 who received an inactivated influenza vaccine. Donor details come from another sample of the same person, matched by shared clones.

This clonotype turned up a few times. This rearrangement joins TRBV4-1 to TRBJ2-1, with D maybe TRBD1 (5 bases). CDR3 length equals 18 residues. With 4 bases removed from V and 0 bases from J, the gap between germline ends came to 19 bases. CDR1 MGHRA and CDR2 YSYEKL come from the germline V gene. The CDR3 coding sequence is TGCGCCAGCAGCCTCAGAGATGGGGCAGCAAGCTCCTACAATGAGCAGTTCTTC. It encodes CASSLRDGAASSYNEQFF.

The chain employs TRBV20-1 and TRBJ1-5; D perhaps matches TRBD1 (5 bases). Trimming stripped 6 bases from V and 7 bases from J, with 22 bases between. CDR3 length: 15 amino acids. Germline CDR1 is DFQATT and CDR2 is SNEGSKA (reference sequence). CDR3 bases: TGCAGTGCCAGACCGGGACGCCTCATGGGACAGCCCCAGCATTTT. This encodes CSARPGRLMGQPQHF.

For the CDR3, the DNA is TGTGCCAGCAGCTTACATGTAACGGACACTGAAGCTTTCTTT. Translation: CASSLHVTDTEAFF. V is TRBV7-9 and J is TRBJ1-1; no firm D call. The V gene's germline CDR1 is SEHNR and CDR2 FQNEAQ (reference sequence). The length of the CDR3 is 14 residues. V dropped 2 bases and J dropped 3 bases, with 10 bases sitting between them.

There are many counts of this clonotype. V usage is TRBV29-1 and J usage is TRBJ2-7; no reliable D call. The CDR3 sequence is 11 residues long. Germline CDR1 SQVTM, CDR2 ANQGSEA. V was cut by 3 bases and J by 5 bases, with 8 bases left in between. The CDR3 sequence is CSVDRFNEQYF. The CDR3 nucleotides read TGCAGCGTTGATAGGTTCAACGAGCAGTACTTC.

The CDR3: CAISESGGTGTEAFF. The CDR3 DNA sequence: TGTGCCATCAGTGAGTCTGGGGGAACGGGCACTGAAGCTTTCTTT. The chain recombines TRBV10-3 with TRBJ1-1, with D perhaps TRBD1 (5 bases). Trimming took off 0 bases at V and 4 bases at J, with 12 bases between the two ends. This CDR3 has 15 residues. CDR1 and CDR2 (germline): ENHRY, SYGVKD.

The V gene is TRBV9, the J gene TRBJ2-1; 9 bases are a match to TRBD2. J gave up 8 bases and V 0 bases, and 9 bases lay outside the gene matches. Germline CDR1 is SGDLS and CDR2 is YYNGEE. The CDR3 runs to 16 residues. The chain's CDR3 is CASSVDGTSLIDEQFF. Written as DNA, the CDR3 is TGTGCCAGCAGCGTAGATGGGACTAGCTTAATCGATGAGCAGTTCTTC.

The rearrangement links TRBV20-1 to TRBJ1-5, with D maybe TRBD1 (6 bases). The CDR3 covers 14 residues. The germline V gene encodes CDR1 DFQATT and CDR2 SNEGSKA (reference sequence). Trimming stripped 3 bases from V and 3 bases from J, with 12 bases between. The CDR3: CSASRGQLNQPQHF. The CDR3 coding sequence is TGCAGTGCTAGTCGTGGACAGCTCAATCAGCCCCAGCATTTT.

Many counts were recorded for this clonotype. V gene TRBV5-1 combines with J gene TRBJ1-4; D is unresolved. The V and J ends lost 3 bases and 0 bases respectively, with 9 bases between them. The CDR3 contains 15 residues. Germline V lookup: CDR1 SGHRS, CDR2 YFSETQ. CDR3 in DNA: TGCGCCAGCAGCTCAGGACGGACAACTAATGAAAAACTGTTTTTT. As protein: CASSSGRTTNEKLFF.

For the CDR3, the DNA is TGTGCCAGCAGTCAAGGGCGACTGGGAGGCACAGATACGCAGTATTTT. Residues: CASSQGRLGGTDTQYF. The rearrangement uses TRBV6-1 and TRBJ2-3; D perhaps matches TRBD2 (5 bases). CDR3 length equals 16 residues. V lost 5 bases and J lost 1, with 16 bases in between. Germline V CDR1 and CDR2: MNHNS, SASEGT.

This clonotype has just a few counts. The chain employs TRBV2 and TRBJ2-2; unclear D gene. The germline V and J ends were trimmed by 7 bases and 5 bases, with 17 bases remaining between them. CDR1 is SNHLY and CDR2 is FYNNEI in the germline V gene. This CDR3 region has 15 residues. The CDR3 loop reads CASTPPPACTGELFF. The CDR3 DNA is TGTGCCAGCACCCCTCCCCCGGCTTGTACCGGGGAGCTGTTTTTT.

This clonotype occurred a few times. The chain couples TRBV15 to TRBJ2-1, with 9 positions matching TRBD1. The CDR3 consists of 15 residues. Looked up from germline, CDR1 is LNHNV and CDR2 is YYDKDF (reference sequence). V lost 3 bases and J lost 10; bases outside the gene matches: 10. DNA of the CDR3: TGTGCCACCAGCAGGGCCGGGACAGGGAGGGGGGAGCAGTTCTTC. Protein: CATSRAGTGRGEQFF.

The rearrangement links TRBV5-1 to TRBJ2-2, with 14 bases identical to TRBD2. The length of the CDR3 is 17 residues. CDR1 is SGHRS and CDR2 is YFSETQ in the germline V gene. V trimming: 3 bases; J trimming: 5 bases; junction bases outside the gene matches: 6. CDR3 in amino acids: CASSSGLAGVRTGELFF. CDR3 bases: TGCGCCAGCAGCTCGGGACTAGCGGGGGTCCGGACCGGGGAGCTGTTTTTT. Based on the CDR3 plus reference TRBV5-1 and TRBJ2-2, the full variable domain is KAGVTQTPRYLIKTRGQQVTLSCSPISGHRSVSWYQQTPGQGLQFLFEYFSETQRNKGNFPGRFSGRQFSNSRSEMNVSTLELGDSALYLCASSSGLAGVRTGELFFGEGSRLTVL.

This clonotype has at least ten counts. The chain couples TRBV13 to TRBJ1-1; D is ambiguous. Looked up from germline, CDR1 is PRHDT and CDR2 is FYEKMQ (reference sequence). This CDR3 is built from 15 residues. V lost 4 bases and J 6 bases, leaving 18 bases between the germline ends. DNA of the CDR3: TGTGCCAGCAGCTCCCGTTCTCAGAAGGGCTCTGAAGCTTTCTTT. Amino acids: CASSSRSQKGSEAFF.

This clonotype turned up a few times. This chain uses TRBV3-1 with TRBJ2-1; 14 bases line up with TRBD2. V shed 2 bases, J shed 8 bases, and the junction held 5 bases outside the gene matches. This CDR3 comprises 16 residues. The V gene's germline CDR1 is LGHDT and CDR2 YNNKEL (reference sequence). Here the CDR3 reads CASSQNGLAGGDEQFF. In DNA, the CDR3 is TGTGCCAGCAGCCAAAACGGACTAGCGGGAGGCGATGAGCAGTTCTTC.

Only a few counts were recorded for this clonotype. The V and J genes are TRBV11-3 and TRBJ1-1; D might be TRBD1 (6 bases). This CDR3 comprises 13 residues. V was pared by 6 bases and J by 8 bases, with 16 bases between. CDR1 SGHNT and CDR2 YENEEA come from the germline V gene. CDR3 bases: TGTGCCAGCAGTATCGAGACCGGACAGGAAGCTTTCTTT. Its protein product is CASSIETGQEAFF. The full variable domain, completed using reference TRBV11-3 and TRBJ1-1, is EAGVVQSPRYKIIEKKQPVAFWCNPISGHNTLYWYLQNLGQGPELLIRYENEEAVDDSQLPKDRFSAERLKGVDSTLKIQPAELGDSAVYLCASSIETGQEAFFGQGTRLTVV.

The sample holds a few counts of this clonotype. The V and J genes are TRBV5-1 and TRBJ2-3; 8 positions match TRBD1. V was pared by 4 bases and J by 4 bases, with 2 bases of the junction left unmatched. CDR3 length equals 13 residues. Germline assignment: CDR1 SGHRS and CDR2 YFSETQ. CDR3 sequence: CASSGQGPDTQYF. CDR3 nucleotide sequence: TGCGCCAGCAGCGGACAGGGCCCAGATACGCAGTATTTT.

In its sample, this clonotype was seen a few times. The CDR3: CAWSPFISYEQYF. The CDR3 nucleotides are TGTGCCTGGAGTCCCTTTATCTCCTACGAGCAGTACTTC. The chain combines TRBV30 with TRBJ2-7, with no clear D. CDR3 size: 13 residues. The germline V gene encodes CDR1 GTSNPN and CDR2 SVGIG (reference sequence). The V and J ends lost 2 bases and 0 bases respectively, with 8 bases between them. The full variable domain, in which reference TRBV30 and TRBJ2-7 provide the parts outside the CDR3, is SQTIHQWPATLVQPVGSPLSLECTVEGTSNPNLYWYRQAAGRGLQLLFYSVGIGQISSEVPQNLSASRPQDRQFILSSKKLLLSDSGFYLCAWSPFISYEQYFGPGTRLTVT.

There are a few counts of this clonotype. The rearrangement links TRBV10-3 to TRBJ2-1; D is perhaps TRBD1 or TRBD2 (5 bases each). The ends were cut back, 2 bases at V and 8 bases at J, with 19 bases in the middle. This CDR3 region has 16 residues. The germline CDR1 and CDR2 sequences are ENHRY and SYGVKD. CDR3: CAISESMTTMGDEQFF. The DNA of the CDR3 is TGTGCCATCAGTGAGAGCATGACTACCATGGGGGATGAGCAGTTCTTC.

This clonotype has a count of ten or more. The chain's CDR3 is CASSRNLAGGLYTGELFF. The CDR3 bases are TGCGCCAGCAGCCGCAACCTAGCGGGGGGGCTCTACACCGGGGAGCTGTTTTTT. This sequence joins TRBV4-1 and TRBJ2-2; 12 positions agree with TRBD2. The CDR3 is made up of 18 amino acids. The V and J ends lost 4 bases and 3 bases, in that order; junction bases with no gene match: 9. The germline CDR1 and CDR2 sequences are MGHRA and YSYEKL.

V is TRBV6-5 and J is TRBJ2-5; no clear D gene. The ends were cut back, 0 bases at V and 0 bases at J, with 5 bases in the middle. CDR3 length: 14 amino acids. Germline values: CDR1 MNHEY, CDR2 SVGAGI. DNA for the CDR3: TGTGCCAGCAGTTACTCTAGGCACCAAGAGACCCAGTACTTC. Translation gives CASSYSRHQETQYF.

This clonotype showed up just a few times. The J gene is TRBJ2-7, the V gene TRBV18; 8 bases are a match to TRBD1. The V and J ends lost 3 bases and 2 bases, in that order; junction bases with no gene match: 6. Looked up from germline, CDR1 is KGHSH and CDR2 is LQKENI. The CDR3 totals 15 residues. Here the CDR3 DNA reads TGTGCCAGCTCACCCCGACAGGGGCCAACCTACGAGCAGTACTTC. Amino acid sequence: CASSPRQGPTYEQYF. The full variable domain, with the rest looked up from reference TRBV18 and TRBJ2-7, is NAGVMQNPRHLVRRRGQEARLRCSPMKGHSHVYWYRQLPEEGLKFMVYLQKENIIDESGMPKERFSAEFPKEGPSILRIQQVVRGDSAAYFCASSPRQGPTYEQYFGPGTRLTVT.

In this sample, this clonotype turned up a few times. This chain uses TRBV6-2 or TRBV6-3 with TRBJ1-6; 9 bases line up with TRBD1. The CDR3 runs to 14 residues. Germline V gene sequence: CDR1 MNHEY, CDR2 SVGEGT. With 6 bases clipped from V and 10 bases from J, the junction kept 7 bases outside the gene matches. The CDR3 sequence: CASRQGAGGSPLHF. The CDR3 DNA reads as TGTGCCAGCAGACAGGGGGCTGGTGGCTCACCCCTCCACTTT.

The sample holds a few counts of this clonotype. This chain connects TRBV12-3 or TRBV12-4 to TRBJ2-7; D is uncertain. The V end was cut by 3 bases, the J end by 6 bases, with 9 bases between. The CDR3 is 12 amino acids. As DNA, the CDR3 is TGTGCCAGCAGTTTTGGGCTAGGCGAGCAGTACTTC. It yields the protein CASSFGLGEQYF.

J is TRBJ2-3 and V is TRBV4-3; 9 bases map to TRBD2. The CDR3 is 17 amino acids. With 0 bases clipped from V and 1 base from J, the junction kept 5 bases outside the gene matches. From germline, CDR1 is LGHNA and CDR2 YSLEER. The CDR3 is CASSQEPKRGGTDTQYF. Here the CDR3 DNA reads TGCGCCAGCAGCCAAGAACCGAAGCGGGGGGGCACAGATACGCAGTATTTT.

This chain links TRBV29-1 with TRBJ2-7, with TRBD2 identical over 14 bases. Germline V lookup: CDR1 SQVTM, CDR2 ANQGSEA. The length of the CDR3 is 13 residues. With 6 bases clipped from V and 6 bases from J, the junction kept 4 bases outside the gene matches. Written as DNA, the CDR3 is TGCAGCGTGGGGACTAGCGGGAGTGGCGAGCAGTACTTC. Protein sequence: CSVGTSGSGEQYF.

The DNA of the CDR3 is TGCGCCAGCAGCCAACACGATACAGGGCCACTATACAATGAGCAGTTCTTC. Translation: CASSQHDTGPLYNEQFF. The chain is built from TRBV4-1 and TRBJ2-1; tentative D call: TRBD1 (6 bases). This CDR3 spans 17 amino acids. Germline assignment: CDR1 MGHRA and CDR2 YSYEKL. V was cut by 2 bases and J by 4 bases, with 18 bases left in between.

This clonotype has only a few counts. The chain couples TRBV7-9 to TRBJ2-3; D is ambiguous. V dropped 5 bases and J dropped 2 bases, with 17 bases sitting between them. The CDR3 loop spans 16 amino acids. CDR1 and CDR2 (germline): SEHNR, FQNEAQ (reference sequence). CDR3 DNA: TGTGCCAGCAGCGGCCCGCTCCTAGGGTCCACAGATACGCAGTATTTT. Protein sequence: CASSGPLLGSTDTQYF.

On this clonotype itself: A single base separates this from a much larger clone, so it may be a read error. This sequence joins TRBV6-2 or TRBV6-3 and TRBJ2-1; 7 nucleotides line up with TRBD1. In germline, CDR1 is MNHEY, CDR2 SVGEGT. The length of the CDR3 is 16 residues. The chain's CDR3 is CATSISGTATNNEQFF. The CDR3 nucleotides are TGTGCCACCAGTATATCGGGGACAGCTACTAACAATGAGCAGTTCTTC.